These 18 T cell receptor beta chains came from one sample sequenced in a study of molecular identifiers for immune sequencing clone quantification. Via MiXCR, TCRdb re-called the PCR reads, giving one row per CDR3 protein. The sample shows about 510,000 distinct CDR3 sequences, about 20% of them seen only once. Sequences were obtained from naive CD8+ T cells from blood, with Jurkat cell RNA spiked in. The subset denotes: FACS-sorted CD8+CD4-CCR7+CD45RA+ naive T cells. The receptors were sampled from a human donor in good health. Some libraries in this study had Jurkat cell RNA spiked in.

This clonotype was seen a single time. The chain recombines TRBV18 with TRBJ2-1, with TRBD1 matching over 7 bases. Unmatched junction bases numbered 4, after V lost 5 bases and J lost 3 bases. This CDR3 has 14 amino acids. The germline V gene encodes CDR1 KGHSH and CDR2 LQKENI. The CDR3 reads CASSSDRIYNEQFF. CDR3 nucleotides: TGTGCCAGCTCATCGGACAGGATCTACAATGAGCAGTTCTTC.

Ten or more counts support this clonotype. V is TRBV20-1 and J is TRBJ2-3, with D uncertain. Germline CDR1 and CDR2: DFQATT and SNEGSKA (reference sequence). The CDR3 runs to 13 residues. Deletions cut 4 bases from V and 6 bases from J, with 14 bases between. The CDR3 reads CSATDLRWDTQYF. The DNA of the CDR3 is TGCAGTGCTACAGACCTTCGCTGGGATACGCAGTATTTT.

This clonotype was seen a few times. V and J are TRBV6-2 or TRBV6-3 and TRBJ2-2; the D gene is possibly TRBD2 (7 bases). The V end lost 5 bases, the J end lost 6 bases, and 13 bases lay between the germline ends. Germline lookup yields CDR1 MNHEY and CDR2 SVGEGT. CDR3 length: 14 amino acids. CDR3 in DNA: TGTGCCAGCAGTGACACAGGGAGGGCCGGGGAGCTGTTTTTT. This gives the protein CASSDTGRAGELFF.

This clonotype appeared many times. The CDR3 loop is CASSLGDALNTEAFF. The CDR3, as DNA: TGTGCCAGCAGCTTAGGGGACGCCCTGAACACTGAAGCTTTCTTT. The V and J genes are TRBV7-9 and TRBJ1-1; a possible D gene is TRBD1 (5 bases). This CDR3 has 15 amino acids. V gave up 1 base and J gave up 0 bases, with 9 bases separating them. Germline CDR1 SEHNR, CDR2 FQNEAQ (reference sequence).

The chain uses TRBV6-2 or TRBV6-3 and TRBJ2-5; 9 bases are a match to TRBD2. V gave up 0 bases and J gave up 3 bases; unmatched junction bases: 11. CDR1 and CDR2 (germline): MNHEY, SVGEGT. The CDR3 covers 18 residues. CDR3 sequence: CASSYSPWVAGEEETQYF. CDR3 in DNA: TGTGCCAGCAGTTACTCTCCCTGGGTAGCGGGAGAAGAAGAGACCCAGTACTTC.

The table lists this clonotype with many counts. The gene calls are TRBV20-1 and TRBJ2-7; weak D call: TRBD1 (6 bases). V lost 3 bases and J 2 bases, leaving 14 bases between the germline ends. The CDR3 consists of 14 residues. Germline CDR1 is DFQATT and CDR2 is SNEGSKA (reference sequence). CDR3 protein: CSARAPQGTYEQYF. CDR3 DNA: TGCAGTGCTAGGGCCCCCCAGGGGACCTACGAGCAGTACTTC.

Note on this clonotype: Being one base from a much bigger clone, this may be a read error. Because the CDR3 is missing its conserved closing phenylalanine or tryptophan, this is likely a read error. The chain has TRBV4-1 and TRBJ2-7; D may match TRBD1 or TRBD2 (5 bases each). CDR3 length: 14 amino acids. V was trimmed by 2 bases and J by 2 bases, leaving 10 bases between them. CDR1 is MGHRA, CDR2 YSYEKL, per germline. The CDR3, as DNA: TGCGCCAGCAGCCAAAGGGACGGAACCTACGAGCAGTACCTC. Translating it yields CASSQRDGTYEQYL.

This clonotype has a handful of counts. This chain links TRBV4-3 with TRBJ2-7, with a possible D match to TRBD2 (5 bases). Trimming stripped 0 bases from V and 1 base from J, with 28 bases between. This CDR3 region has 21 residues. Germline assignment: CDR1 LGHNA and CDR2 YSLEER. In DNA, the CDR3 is TGCGCCAGCAGCCAAGATCAGTGGACGGAACTAGAAGGATTCCGGTCCTACGAGCAGTACTTC. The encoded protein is CASSQDQWTELEGFRSYEQYF.

In nucleotides, the CDR3 is TGTGCCAGCAGCGTAGAAGGGACAGGGGGGACTGAAGCTTTCTTT. It yields the protein CASSVEGTGGTEAFF. The rearrangement links TRBV9 to TRBJ1-1, with 11 bases fitting TRBD1. The CDR3 spans 15 residues. Germline CDR1 reads SGDLS; CDR2 reads YYNGEE. V shed 0 bases and J 5 bases; nucleotides not matched to a gene: 3.

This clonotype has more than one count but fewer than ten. For the CDR3, the DNA is TGTGCCAGCAGCTCAACAGGGGTTCTCCCTCACGAGCAGTACTTC. Translation gives CASSSTGVLPHEQYF. V is TRBV7-9 and J is TRBJ2-7; 7 positions match TRBD1. With V trimmed by 4 bases and J by 5 bases, 11 bases remained unmatched. Germline V gene data show CDR1 as SEHNR and CDR2 as FQNEAQ (reference sequence). The length of the CDR3 is 15 residues.

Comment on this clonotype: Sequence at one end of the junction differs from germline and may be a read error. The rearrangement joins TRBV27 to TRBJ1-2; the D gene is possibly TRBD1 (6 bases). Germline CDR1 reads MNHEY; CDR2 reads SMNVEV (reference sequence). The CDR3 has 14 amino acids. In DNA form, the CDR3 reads TGTGCCAGCAGTTTAAATGGGGGCGAGTATGGCTGCACCTTC. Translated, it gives CASSLNGGEYGCTF.

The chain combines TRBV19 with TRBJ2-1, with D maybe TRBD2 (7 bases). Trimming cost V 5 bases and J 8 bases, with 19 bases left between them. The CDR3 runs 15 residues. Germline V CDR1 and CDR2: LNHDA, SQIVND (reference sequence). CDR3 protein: CASSPGPGGGYEQFF. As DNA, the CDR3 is TGTGCCAGTAGTCCAGGCCCCGGCGGGGGCTATGAGCAGTTCTTC.

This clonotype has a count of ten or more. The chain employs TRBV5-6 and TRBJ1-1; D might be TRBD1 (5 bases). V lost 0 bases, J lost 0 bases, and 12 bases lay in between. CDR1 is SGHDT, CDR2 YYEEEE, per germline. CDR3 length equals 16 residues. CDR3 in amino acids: CASSLGAGPVNTEAFF. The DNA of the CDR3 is TGTGCCAGCAGCTTGGGGGCGGGACCGGTGAACACTGAAGCTTTCTTT.

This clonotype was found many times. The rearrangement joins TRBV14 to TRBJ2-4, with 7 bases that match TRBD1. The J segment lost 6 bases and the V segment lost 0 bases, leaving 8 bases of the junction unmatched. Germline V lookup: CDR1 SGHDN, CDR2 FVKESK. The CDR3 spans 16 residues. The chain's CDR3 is CASSQDSRQGRNIQYF. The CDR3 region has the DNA TGTGCCAGCAGCCAAGATTCACGACAGGGAAGAAACATTCAGTACTTC.

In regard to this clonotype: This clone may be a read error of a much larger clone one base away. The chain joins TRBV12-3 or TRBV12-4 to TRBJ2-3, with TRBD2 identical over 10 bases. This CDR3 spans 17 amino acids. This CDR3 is CVSSPSSGGHYTDTQYF. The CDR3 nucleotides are TGTGTCAGCAGTCCCTCTAGCGGGGGACACTACACAGATACGCAGTATTTT.

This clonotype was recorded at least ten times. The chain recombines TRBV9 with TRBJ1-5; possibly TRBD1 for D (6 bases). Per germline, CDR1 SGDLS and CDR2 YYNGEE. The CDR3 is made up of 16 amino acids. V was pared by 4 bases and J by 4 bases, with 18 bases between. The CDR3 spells CASSRGSTGANQPQHF. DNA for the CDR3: TGTGCCAGCAGCCGAGGCTCGACAGGAGCGAATCAGCCCCAGCATTTT.

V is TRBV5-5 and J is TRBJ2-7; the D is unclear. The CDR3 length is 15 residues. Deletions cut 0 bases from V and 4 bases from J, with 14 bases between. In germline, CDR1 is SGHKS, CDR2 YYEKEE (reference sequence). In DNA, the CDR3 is TGTGCCAGCAGCTTGGAGGGCAGAAAGATTTACGAGCAGTACTTC. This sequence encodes CASSLEGRKIYEQYF.

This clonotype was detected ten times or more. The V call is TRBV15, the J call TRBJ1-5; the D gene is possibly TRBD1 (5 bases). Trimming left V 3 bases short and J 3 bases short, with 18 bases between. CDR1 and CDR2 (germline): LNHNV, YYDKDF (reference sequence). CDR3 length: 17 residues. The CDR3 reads CATSSTREGEYNQPQHF. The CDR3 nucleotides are TGTGCCACCAGCAGTACAAGGGAAGGGGAGTACAATCAGCCCCAGCATTTT.